The 27 T cell receptor beta chains in this list originate from one sample, sequenced in a study of blood T cell repertoires in COVID-19. Generated by immunoSEQ multiplex PCR, the TCRdb table keeps only in-frame clones and is missing some. The sample has some 70,000 clones, roughly 82% seen once. The sequenced sample consisted of peripheral blood. The receptors were gathered from a man in his sixties with acute or convalescent COVID-19.

The gene calls are TRBV5-1 and TRBJ1-5; D possibly corresponds to TRBD1 (5 bases). Germline-derived CDR1 and CDR2 are SGHRS and YFSETQ. This CDR3 has 15 amino acids. V lost 0 bases, J lost 1 base, and 8 bases lay in between. The CDR3 nucleotides read TGCGCCAGCAGCTTGGCGGGGGGGAGCAATCAGCCCCAGCATTTT. Protein product: CASSLAGGSNQPQHF.

The chain is built from TRBV5-6 and TRBJ2-1, with 12 bases matching TRBD1. CDR1 and CDR2 from the germline V gene are SGHDT and YYEEEE. This CDR3 has 16 amino acids. V shed 4 bases and J 7 bases; nucleotides not matched to a gene: 9. CDR3 in amino acids: CASSPTGTGGWNEQFF. In DNA, the CDR3 is TGTGCCAGCAGCCCAACCGGGACAGGGGGCTGGAATGAGCAGTTCTTC.

The V and J genes are TRBV6-6 and TRBJ2-2; 13 nucleotides align to TRBD2. Germline CDR1 MNHNY, CDR2 SVGAGI (reference sequence). The CDR3 length is 14 residues. Unmatched junction bases numbered 2, after V lost 7 bases and J lost 6 bases. CDR3 loop: CASIGLAGAGELFF. The CDR3, as DNA: TGTGCCAGCATCGGACTAGCGGGGGCCGGGGAGCTGTTTTTT.

V is TRBV3-1 (or the pseudogene TRBV3-2) and J is TRBJ1-2, with unresolved D. Trimming removed 1 base at V and 0 bases at J, with 21 bases between. Germline V gene lookup returns CDR1 LGHDT and CDR2 YNNKEL (reference sequence). This CDR3 comprises 19 residues. The CDR3 loop is CASSQGLRVQQLSNYGYTF. As DNA, the CDR3 is TGTGCCAGCAGCCAAGGGCTTCGAGTACAGCAATTATCTAACTATGGCTACACCTTC.

The chain links TRBV2 to TRBJ1-6, with TRBD1 as a possible D gene (5 bases). V was clipped by 5 bases and J by 10 bases, with 15 bases between them. Germline V gene lookup returns CDR1 SNHLY and CDR2 FYNNEI. CDR3 length: 14 amino acids. Written as DNA, the CDR3 is TGTGCCAGCAGTATAACCTCGGGGGAATCACCCCTCCACTTT. Its protein is CASSITSGESPLHF.

The chain employs TRBV6-1 and TRBJ1-1; TRBD1 agrees at 8 bases. J was trimmed by 1 base and V by 4 bases; bases with no gene match: 5. CDR1 is MNHNS, CDR2 SASEGT, per germline. The CDR3 has 15 residues. In DNA form, the CDR3 reads TGTGCCAGCAGTGGTGACAGGGGTCAGAACACTGAAGCTTTCTTT. It specifies CASSGDRGQNTEAFF.

The chain carries TRBV27 and TRBJ1-3; the D gene is possibly TRBD1 (5 bases). The germline V gene encodes CDR1 MNHEY and CDR2 SMNVEV (reference sequence). V lost 6 bases and J lost 2, with 11 bases in between. This CDR3 has 14 residues. Written as DNA, the CDR3 is TGTGCCAGCAGGAAGCAAGGGGCTGGAAACACCATATATTTT. Protein sequence: CASRKQGAGNTIYF.

The rearrangement joins TRBV5-6 to TRBJ2-1; D not certain. The CDR3 has 15 residues. V lost 4 bases and J lost 0, with 11 bases in between. CDR1 SGHDT and CDR2 YYEEEE come from the germline V gene. The CDR3 loop is CASSPGLSSYNEQFF. In DNA, the CDR3 is TGTGCCAGCAGCCCCGGGTTAAGCTCCTACAATGAGCAGTTCTTC.

The CDR3 DNA is TGTGCCAGCAGTGACGGGGACAGGGGAGGTCAGCCCCAGCATTTT. Residues: CASSDGDRGGQPQHF. The chain couples TRBV2 to TRBJ1-5, with 10 bases aligning to TRBD1. This CDR3 is built from 15 residues. Germline CDR1 SNHLY, CDR2 FYNNEI. With V trimmed by 3 bases and J by 6 bases, 5 bases remained unmatched.

The rearrangement joins TRBV2 to TRBJ2-6, with D possibly matching TRBD1 (5 bases). Germline V gene sequence: CDR1 SNHLY, CDR2 FYNNEI. V was pared by 6 bases and J by 0 bases, with 15 bases between. The CDR3 contains 17 residues. The CDR3 DNA reads as TGTGCCAGCAGGGCGGACACGGCCAGCTCTGGGGCCAACGTCCTGACTTTC. Its protein product is CASRADTASSGANVLTF.

This chain joins TRBV18 and TRBJ1-1, with TRBD1 as a possible D gene (5 bases). The CDR3 length is 14 residues. Trimming pared 5 bases from V and 2 bases from J, leaving 12 bases between. CDR1 is KGHSH, CDR2 LQKENI, per germline. This CDR3 reads CASSSAGVNTEAFF. DNA of the CDR3: TGTGCCAGCTCATCCGCGGGGGTCAACACTGAAGCTTTCTTT.

CDR3 DNA: TGTGCCAGCAGCTCTACAGGGGGCACCTCACCTATGAATCAGCCCCAGCATTTT. Translated, it gives CASSSTGGTSPMNQPQHF. The V gene is TRBV7-6, the J gene TRBJ1-5; 9 bases fit TRBD1. The CDR3 is made up of 18 amino acids. Germline CDR1 is SGHVS and CDR2 is FNYEAQ. After removal of 4 bases from V and 4 bases from J, the junction contained 14 bases not matched to a gene.

This clone has only a few counts. The chain carries TRBV30 and TRBJ1-5; D might be TRBD1 (6 bases). Deletions cut 2 bases from V and 4 bases from J, with 12 bases between. Germline V gene data show CDR1 as GTSNPN and CDR2 as SVGIG (reference sequence). The CDR3 runs to 14 residues. The CDR3: CAWSSKTGNQPQHF. The CDR3 DNA reads as TGTGCCTGGAGTTCCAAAACAGGGAATCAGCCCCAGCATTTT.

The chain recombines TRBV11-2 with TRBJ2-1; the D gene is possibly TRBD1 (6 bases). CDR1 and CDR2 from the germline V gene are SGHAT and FQNNGV. CDR3 length: 16 residues. With 0 bases removed from V and 7 bases from J, the gap between germline ends came to 16 bases. The CDR3: CASSLDETGQGNEQFF. CDR3 bases: TGTGCCAGCAGCTTAGATGAAACAGGGCAGGGGAATGAGCAGTTCTTC.

This clone appeared once. The rearrangement joins TRBV7-9 to TRBJ2-3; 8 nucleotides agree with TRBD2. Germline V gene sequence: CDR1 SEHNR, CDR2 FQNEAQ (reference sequence). CDR3 length equals 16 residues. Trimming removed 1 base from V and 4 bases from J; junction bases left unmatched: 7. The CDR3 coding sequence is TGTGCCAGCAGCTTAGTGGGCGGGGGGCCCTCAGATACGCAGTATTTT. Encoded protein: CASSLVGGGPSDTQYF.

This clone was recorded once. The chain employs TRBV2 and TRBJ2-7; 7 bases fit TRBD1. From germline, CDR1 is SNHLY and CDR2 FYNNEI. This CDR3 region has 12 residues. V gave up 9 bases and J gave up 0 bases; unmatched junction bases: 2. CDR3 DNA sequence: TGTGCCAGGGGACAGATCTCCTACGAGCAGTACTTC. This gives the protein CARGQISYEQYF.

The V and J genes are TRBV7-2 and TRBJ2-3; 10 bases match TRBD2. CDR3 length: 15 residues. V shed 3 bases, J shed 6 bases, and the junction held 6 bases outside the gene matches. Germline V gives CDR1 SGHTA, CDR2 FQGNSA. This chain's CDR3 is CASSFQRGGRDTQYF. CDR3 nucleotides: TGTGCCAGCAGCTTCCAGCGGGGGGGCCGGGATACGCAGTATTTT.

The gene calls are TRBV29-1 and TRBJ2-7; 7 positions match TRBD1. CDR3 length: 16 residues. Germline loops: CDR1 SQVTM, CDR2 ANQGSEA. V lost 3 bases to trimming and J lost 6 bases; unmatched junction nucleotides: 17. DNA of the CDR3: TGCAGCGTTGATGGGAAGGGAGACAGGGACGAAGCCGAGCAGTACGTC. The encoded protein is CSVDGKGDRDEAEQYV.

The chain joins TRBV24-1 to TRBJ2-1; 11 bases align to TRBD2. CDR3 length: 17 amino acids. CDR1 is KGHDR, CDR2 SFDVKD, per germline. The junction had 3 bases not matched to a gene; V was cut back by 3 bases and J by 0 bases. CDR3 DNA sequence: TGTGCCACCAGTGATCCTAGCGGGGGGAGCTCCTACAATGAGCAGTTCTTC. This sequence encodes CATSDPSGGSSYNEQFF.

This clone has just one count. The V gene is TRBV19, the J gene TRBJ1-1, with D uncertain. The CDR3 has 13 residues. V was pared by 6 bases and J by 4 bases, with 12 bases between. Germline CDR1 reads LNHDA; CDR2 reads SQIVND (reference sequence). CDR3 residues: CASRPPGITEAFF. The CDR3 DNA reads TGTGCCAGTAGGCCCCCGGGGATCACTGAAGCTTTCTTT.

The chain uses TRBV14 and TRBJ2-4; weak D call: TRBD1 (5 bases). V lost 4 bases, J lost 1 base, and 14 bases lay in between. Germline values: CDR1 SGHDN, CDR2 FVKESK. The CDR3 sequence is 16 residues long. The CDR3 region has the DNA TGTGCCAGCAGCCTCGAGGACATGGGGGCCAAAAACATTCAGTACTTC. Its protein is CASSLEDMGAKNIQYF.

The chain combines TRBV5-8 with TRBJ1-5; maybe TRBD1 (5 bases). Germline V gives CDR1 SGHTS, CDR2 YDEGEE. Trimming stripped 4 bases from V and 4 bases from J, with 15 bases between. The CDR3 length is 15 residues. The CDR3 loop reads CASSPQGRGNQPQHF. The CDR3 DNA sequence: TGTGCCAGCAGCCCGCAGGGACGGGGGAATCAGCCCCAGCATTTT. Full variable domain (outside the CDR3, taken from reference TRBV5-8 and TRBJ1-5): EAGVTQSPTHLIKTRGQQATLRCSPISGHTSVYWYQQALGLGLQFLLWYDEGEERNRGNFPPRFSGRQFPNYSSELNVNALELEDSALYLCASSPQGRGNQPQHFGDGTRLSIL.

The chain has TRBV12-2 and TRBJ2-7; the table's D gene call, TRBD1, was not cross checked with the DNA. TRBV12-2 is a known pseudogene. There are 15 residues in the CDR3. The CDR3 DNA is TGTGCAAGTCGCCCCTCGGACAGGGTTTCCTACGAGCAGTACGTC. As protein: CASRPSDRVSYEQYV.

This chain uses TRBV21-1 with TRBJ2-7; the DNA was not used to check the table's D call, TRBD2. TRBV21-1 counts as a pseudogene. CDR3 size: 15 residues. CDR3 protein: CASTKFSPDFYEQYV. The CDR3 DNA follows: TGTGCCAGCACCAAATTTTCCCCGGACTTTTACGAGCAGTACGTC.

This clone has only one observation. The chain joins TRBV3-1 (or the pseudogene TRBV3-2) to TRBJ2-1, with TRBD2 identical over 13 bases. The CDR3 covers 15 residues. Per germline, CDR1 LGHDT and CDR2 YNNKEL (reference sequence). V shed 6 bases, J shed 9 bases, and the junction held 8 bases outside the gene matches. The CDR3 loop is CASRLLAGGQGEQFF. The CDR3 DNA reads TGTGCCAGCAGGCTACTAGCGGGGGGGCAGGGTGAGCAGTTCTTC.

The rearrangement uses TRBV5-1 and TRBJ1-5; 9 nucleotides match TRBD1. The ends lost 4 bases at V and 5 bases at J; junction bases unmatched: 7. The CDR3 totals 15 residues. CDR1 and CDR2 (germline): SGHRS, YFSETQ. The CDR3 region has the DNA TGCGCCAGCAGCCCGACCTGGACAGGGGATCAGCCCCAGCATTTT. This gives the protein CASSPTWTGDQPQHF.

The J gene is TRBJ1-2, the V gene TRBV12-3 or TRBV12-4; D remains ambiguous. V lost 3 bases and J lost 4, with 9 bases in between. The CDR3 runs 13 residues. The chain's CDR3 is CASSFSRSYGYTF. For the CDR3, the DNA is TGTGCCAGCAGTTTTTCCAGGTCCTATGGCTACACCTTC.